This T cell receptor (beta chain) was sequenced in a study of T cell repertoires in cytomegalovirus infection. TCRdb re-called the reads with MiXCR, one entry per CDR3 protein. The table lists 200,000 to 300,000 distinct CDR3 sequences, approximately 10% of them singletons. Trimming left V 1 base short and J 3 bases short, with 6 bases between. The CDR3 covers 13 residues. This clonotype was seen ten or more times. This TCR was recovered from a human donor in good health (CMV status not recorded). Some clones in this sample may be carry-over from other donors' samples. Material for sequencing was PBMCs. The chain carries TRBV12-3 or TRBV12-4 and TRBJ1-2; D uncertain. The CDR3 sequence is CASSLEQHYGYTF. The CDR3, as DNA: TGTGCCAGCAGTTTAGAACAGCACTATGGCTACACCTTC.